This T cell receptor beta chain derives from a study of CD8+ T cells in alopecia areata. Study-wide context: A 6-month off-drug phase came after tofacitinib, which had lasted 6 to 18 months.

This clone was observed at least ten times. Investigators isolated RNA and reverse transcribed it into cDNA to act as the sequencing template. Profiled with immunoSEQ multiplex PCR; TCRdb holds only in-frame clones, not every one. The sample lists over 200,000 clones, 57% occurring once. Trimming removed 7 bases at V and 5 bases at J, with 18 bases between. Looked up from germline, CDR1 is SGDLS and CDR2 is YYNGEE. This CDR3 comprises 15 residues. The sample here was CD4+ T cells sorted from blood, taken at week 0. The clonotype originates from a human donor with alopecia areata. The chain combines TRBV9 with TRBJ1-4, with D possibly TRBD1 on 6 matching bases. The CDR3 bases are TGTGCCAGCGGTCCGGGACACCAAGGAAATGAAAAACTGTTTTTT. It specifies CASGPGHQGNEKLFF.